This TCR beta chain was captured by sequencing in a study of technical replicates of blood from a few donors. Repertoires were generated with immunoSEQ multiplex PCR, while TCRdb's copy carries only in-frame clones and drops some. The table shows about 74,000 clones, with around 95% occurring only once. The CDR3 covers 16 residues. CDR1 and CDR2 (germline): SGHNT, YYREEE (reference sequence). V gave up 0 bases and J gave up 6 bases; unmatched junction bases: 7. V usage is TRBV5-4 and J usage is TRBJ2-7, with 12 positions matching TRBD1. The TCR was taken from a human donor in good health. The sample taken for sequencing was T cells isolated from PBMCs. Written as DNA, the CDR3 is TGTGCCAGCAGCTTGGCCCCGGGACAGGGGGCGCGCGAGCAGTACTTC. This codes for CASSLAPGQGAREQYF.